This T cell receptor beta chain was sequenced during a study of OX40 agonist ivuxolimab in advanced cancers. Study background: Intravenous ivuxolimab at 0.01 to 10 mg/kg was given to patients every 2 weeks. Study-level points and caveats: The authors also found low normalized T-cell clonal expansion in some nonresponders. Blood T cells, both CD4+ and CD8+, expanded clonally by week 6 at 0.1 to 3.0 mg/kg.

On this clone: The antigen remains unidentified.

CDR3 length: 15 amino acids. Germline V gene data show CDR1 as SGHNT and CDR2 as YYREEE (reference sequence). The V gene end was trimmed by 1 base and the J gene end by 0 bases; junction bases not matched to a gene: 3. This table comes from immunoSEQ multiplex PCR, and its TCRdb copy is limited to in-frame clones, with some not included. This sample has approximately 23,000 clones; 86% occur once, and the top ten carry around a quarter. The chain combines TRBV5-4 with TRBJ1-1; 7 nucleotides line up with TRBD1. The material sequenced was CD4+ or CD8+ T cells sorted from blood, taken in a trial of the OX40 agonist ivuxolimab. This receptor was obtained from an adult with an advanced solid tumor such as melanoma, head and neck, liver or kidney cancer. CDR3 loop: CASSLWDSMNTEAFF. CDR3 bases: TGTGCCAGCAGCTTGTGGGACAGCATGAACACTGAAGCTTTCTTT.